The next 30 T cell receptor beta chains were all read from a single sample in a study of CD8 T cells in Susac syndrome. Random hexamers primed reverse transcription of 0.5 to 1 ug RNA. From the immunoSEQ multiplex PCR reads, TCRdb called clonotypes with MiXCR, one entry per CDR3 protein. Found here are about 400,000 distinct CDR3 sequences, around 85% of them singletons; the top ten hold about 0.12%. The sequenced sample was CD8+ T cells from PBMCs. The source of these receptors is a human donor with multiple sclerosis.

CDR3 nucleotides: TGTGCCAGCAGACAGGGGGAAAGCTCCTACAATGAGCAGTTCTTC. Amino acids: CASRQGESSYNEQFF. V gene TRBV6-5 combines with J gene TRBJ2-1; TRBD1 agrees at 8 bases. Trimming cost V 6 bases and J 0 bases; bases outside gene matches: 4. Germline V gene lookup returns CDR1 MNHEY and CDR2 SVGAGI. The CDR3 covers 15 residues.

This chain links TRBV7-9 with TRBJ2-3; D unresolved. CDR3 length: 15 residues. The V end lost 0 bases, the J end lost 6 bases, and 13 bases lay between the germline ends. The germline V gene encodes CDR1 SEHNR and CDR2 FQNEAQ (reference sequence). The CDR3 nucleotides read TGTGCCAGCAGCTTAGCATGGCTTATGGACGATACGCAGTATTTT. It encodes CASSLAWLMDDTQYF.

This sequence joins TRBV5-1 and TRBJ1-1; the D gene is possibly TRBD1 (5 bases). The CDR3 has 15 amino acids. Germline V CDR1 and CDR2: SGHRS, YFSETQ. The V and J ends lost 4 bases and 6 bases respectively, with 19 bases between them. The CDR3 region is CASSIAGTSGAEAFF. As DNA, the CDR3 is TGCGCCAGCAGCATAGCCGGGACCTCTGGCGCTGAAGCTTTCTTT.

The chain is built from TRBV19 and TRBJ2-7; TRBD2 matches 9 bases. CDR3 length equals 15 residues. From germline, CDR1 is LNHDA and CDR2 SQIVND (reference sequence). The V gene end was trimmed by 6 bases and the J gene end by 4 bases; junction bases not matched to a gene: 10. Here the CDR3 DNA reads TGTGCCAGTAGCGCTCGGCGGGAGGGCCGGTACGAGCAGTACTTC. Translation gives CASSARREGRYEQYF. Full variable domain (missing parts from reference TRBV19 and TRBJ2-7): DGGITQSPKYLFRKEGQNVTLSCEQNLNHDAMYWYRQDPGQGLRLIYYSQIVNDFQKGDIAEGYSVSREKKESFPLTVTSAQKNPTAFYLCASSARREGRYEQYFGPGTRLTVT.

The rearrangement uses TRBV2 and TRBJ1-1, with D uncertain. Trimming took off 6 bases at V and 8 bases at J, with 7 bases between the two ends. This CDR3 is built from 10 residues. Germline CDR1 is SNHLY and CDR2 is FYNNEI. CDR3 DNA: TGTGCCAGCAGGGGCGGGGAAGCTTTCTTT. As protein: CASRGGEAFF. Complete variable domain (other parts from reference TRBV2 and TRBJ1-1): EPEVTQTPSHQVTQMGQEVILRCVPISNHLYFYWYRQILGQKVEFLVSFYNNEISEKSEIFDDQFSVERPDGSNFTLKIRSTKLEDSAMYFCASRGGEAFFGQGTRLTVV.

The chain uses TRBV9 and TRBJ2-2, with D perhaps TRBD2 (6 bases). CDR3 length: 18 amino acids. V dropped 4 bases and J dropped 8 bases, with 27 bases sitting between them. Germline V gene data show CDR1 as SGDLS and CDR2 as YYNGEE. CDR3 sequence reads: CASSHSFGEALPPGELFF. CDR3 bases: TGTGCCAGCAGCCACTCTTTTGGGGAGGCCTTGCCTCCGGGGGAGCTGTTTTTT.

This chain uses TRBV6-5 with TRBJ2-1; D is ambiguous. Looked up from germline, CDR1 is MNHEY and CDR2 is SVGAGI. V was cut by 0 bases and J by 6 bases, with 9 bases left in between. This CDR3 has 14 amino acids. This CDR3 reads CASSYSGPSNEQFF. The CDR3 DNA reads TGTGCCAGCAGTTACTCCGGGCCAAGCAATGAGCAGTTCTTC.

This sequence joins TRBV4-1 and TRBJ1-1; D might be TRBD1 (6 bases). Germline V gene data show CDR1 as MGHRA and CDR2 as YSYEKL. This CDR3 comprises 21 residues. The V end lost 1 base, the J end lost 2 bases, and 29 bases lay between the germline ends. The CDR3 sequence is CASSQGPPRQAEGSVNTEAFF. DNA of the CDR3: TGCGCCAGCAGCCAAGGCCCCCCTCGACAGGCCGAGGGATCGGTCAACACTGAAGCTTTCTTT.

The J gene is TRBJ1-2, the V gene TRBV5-6; no clear D gene. Trimming removed 1 base from V and 1 base from J, with 11 bases in between. Germline loops: CDR1 SGHDT, CDR2 YYEEEE. This CDR3 is 15 amino acids long. The CDR3 loop reads CASSLQQLINYGYTF. As DNA, the CDR3 is TGTGCCAGCAGCTTGCAACAGCTGATTAACTATGGCTACACCTTC.

The chain couples TRBV4-1 to TRBJ1-2; perhaps TRBD1 as D (5 bases). Germline V gene data show CDR1 as MGHRA and CDR2 as YSYEKL. This CDR3 has 14 amino acids. The V and J ends lost 5 bases and 1 base respectively, with 11 bases between them. The CDR3 sequence is CASSYLDSNYGYTF. In nucleotides, the CDR3 is TGCGCCAGCAGCTACCTTGACAGTAACTATGGCTACACCTTC.

This chain connects TRBV2 to TRBJ1-4; a possible D gene is TRBD1 (5 bases). This CDR3 comprises 17 residues. The V end was cut by 7 bases, the J end by 0 bases, with 18 bases between. The germline CDR1 and CDR2 sequences are SNHLY and FYNNEI. The CDR3 nucleotides are TGTGCCAGCAATCGAGGGCGGGACGGCACAACTAATGAAAAACTGTTTTTT. This codes for CASNRGRDGTTNEKLFF.

The chain carries TRBV13 and TRBJ1-1; D gene uncertain. V lost 3 bases and J 3 bases, leaving 5 bases between the germline ends. Per germline, CDR1 PRHDT and CDR2 FYEKMQ (reference sequence). The CDR3 contains 12 residues. The DNA for the CDR3 is TGTGCCAGCAGCTTTGAGGACACTGAAGCTTTCTTT. Its translation: CASSFEDTEAFF.

The chain couples TRBV4-2 to TRBJ1-1, with no clear D. The CDR3 is 14 residues long. CDR1 LGHNA and CDR2 YNFKEQ come from the germline V gene. Trimming took off 4 bases at V and 0 bases at J, with 9 bases between the two ends. The CDR3 here is CASSPGNMNTEAFF. The CDR3 bases are TGTGCCAGCAGCCCTGGAAACATGAACACTGAAGCTTTCTTT.

CDR3 nucleotides: TGTGCCAGCAGCCCTCACCCGATCAATCAGCCCCAGCATTTT. It is translated as CASSPHPINQPQHF. The V gene is TRBV7-2, the J gene TRBJ1-5; no clear D. V was trimmed by 5 bases and J by 3 bases, leaving 11 bases between them. CDR1 is SGHTA and CDR2 is FQGNSA in the germline V gene. This CDR3 has 14 amino acids. The full variable domain, completed using reference TRBV7-2 and TRBJ1-5, is GAGVSQSPSNKVTEKGKDVELRCDPISGHTALYWYRQSLGQGLEFLIYFQGNSAPDKSGLPSDRFSAERTGGSVSTLTIQRTQQEDSAVYLCASSPHPINQPQHFGDGTRLSIL.

This chain connects TRBV5-6 to TRBJ1-2; tentatively, D is TRBD1 (6 bases). The CDR3 spans 11 residues. The germline V and J ends were trimmed by 3 bases and 7 bases, with 7 bases remaining between them. CDR1 and CDR2 from the germline V gene are SGHDT and YYEEEE. CDR3 nucleotide sequence: TGTGCCAGCAGCTCAGGGGTTGGCTACACCTTC. Amino acid sequence: CASSSGVGYTF.

The gene calls are TRBV4-1 and TRBJ2-2; D may be TRBD1 (5 bases). Germline V gene lookup returns CDR1 MGHRA and CDR2 YSYEKL. Trimming took off 0 bases at V and 8 bases at J, with 10 bases between the two ends. The CDR3 length is 14 residues. As DNA, the CDR3 is TGCGCCAGCAGCCAAGACAGGGTGGCGGGGGAGCTGTTTTTT. It encodes CASSQDRVAGELFF.

The chain recombines TRBV28 with TRBJ2-1, with a possible D match to TRBD2 (5 bases). V lost 6 bases, J lost 0 bases, and 9 bases lay in between. The CDR3 has 14 residues. Germline CDR1 reads MDHEN; CDR2 reads SYDVKM. The CDR3 spells CASSELGSYNEQFF. The CDR3 region has the DNA TGTGCCAGCAGCGAACTAGGCTCCTACAATGAGCAGTTCTTC. Combining the CDR3 with reference TRBV28 and TRBJ2-1 gives the whole variable domain DVKVTQSSRYLVKRTGEKVFLECVQDMDHENMFWYRQDPGLGLRLIYFSYDVKMKEKGDIPEGYSVSREKKERFSLILESASTNQTSMYLCASSELGSYNEQFFGPGTRLTVL.

The rearrangement uses TRBV4-1 and TRBJ1-1; tentative D call: TRBD1 (6 bases). Germline V gene sequence: CDR1 MGHRA, CDR2 YSYEKL. The CDR3 consists of 16 residues. V lost 2 bases and J 0 bases, leaving 13 bases between the germline ends. CDR3 in DNA: TGCGCCAGCAGCCAAACCGCAGGGGCCATGAACACTGAAGCTTTCTTT. The encoded protein is CASSQTAGAMNTEAFF.

The V gene is TRBV30, the J gene TRBJ2-1, with D perhaps matching TRBD2 (6 bases). The V and J ends lost 0 bases and 0 bases respectively, with 9 bases between them. The CDR3 runs 15 residues. Looked up from germline, CDR1 is GTSNPN and CDR2 is SVGIG (reference sequence). The CDR3 DNA reads TGTGCCTGGAGTGTTGGGGGGAGCTCCTACAATGAGCAGTTCTTC. Encoded protein: CAWSVGGSSYNEQFF.

This clonotype was seen once. The DNA is omitted, as the CDR3 cannot be located on it reliably, and the CDR3 follows TCRdb's listing. V is TRBV28 and J is TRBJ1-2. Germline lookup yields CDR1 MDHEN and CDR2 SYDVKM. The CDR3 is 16 amino acids in total, end residues counted. CDR3 sequence: CASSLEREEGIYGYTF.

The chain couples TRBV7-6 to TRBJ2-7, with 10 bases lining up with TRBD1. V shed 8 bases, J shed 3 bases, and the junction held 7 bases outside the gene matches. Germline V gene data show CDR1 as SGHVS and CDR2 as FNYEAQ. This CDR3 is built from 14 residues. The CDR3 loop reads CASRPGQGVYEQYF. CDR3 in DNA: TGTGCCAGCCGCCCCGGACAGGGGGTCTACGAGCAGTACTTC.

This rearrangement joins TRBV30 to TRBJ2-2, with 8 bases fitting TRBD1. CDR1 is GTSNPN, CDR2 SVGIG, per germline (reference sequence). The CDR3 has 14 residues. The junction had 6 bases not matched to a gene; V was cut back by 5 bases and J by 4 bases. This chain's CDR3 is CAWGPDRATGELFF. The CDR3 DNA reads TGTGCCTGGGGTCCGGACAGGGCCACCGGGGAGCTGTTTTTT.

This clonotype was observed a handful of times. The V gene is TRBV6-1, the J gene TRBJ2-5; D unclear. CDR1 and CDR2 from the germline V gene are MNHNS and SASEGT. V shed 5 bases and J shed 2 bases, with 9 bases lying between them. The CDR3 sequence is 13 residues long. The CDR3 reads CASSSGSQETQYF. The CDR3 DNA reads TGTGCCAGCAGTTCCGGGTCACAAGAGACCCAGTACTTC.

This chain uses TRBV27 with TRBJ1-1, with D uncertain. From germline, CDR1 is MNHEY and CDR2 SMNVEV (reference sequence). The CDR3 length is 16 residues. Trimming took off 0 bases at V and 1 base at J, with 12 bases between the two ends. CDR3 sequence: CASSLSQVPGNTEAFF. The DNA for the CDR3 is TGTGCCAGCAGTTTATCGCAGGTTCCAGGGAACACTGAAGCTTTCTTT.

The rearrangement uses TRBV27 and TRBJ2-1; tentative D call: TRBD1 (5 bases). This CDR3 has 14 amino acids. Germline V gene lookup returns CDR1 MNHEY and CDR2 SMNVEV (reference sequence). V was shortened by 6 bases and J by 6 bases, with 15 bases between the two germline ends. This chain's CDR3 is CASREIQGTNEQFF. In DNA form, the CDR3 reads TGTGCCAGCAGAGAGATTCAGGGTACCAATGAGCAGTTCTTC.

The chain combines TRBV28 with TRBJ1-1, with unresolved D. The V end lost 2 bases, the J end lost 0 bases, and 19 bases lay between the germline ends. Germline V CDR1 and CDR2: MDHEN, SYDVKM. The CDR3 totals 18 residues. The CDR3 loop reads CASSLVDADSLMNTEAFF. Written as DNA, the CDR3 is TGTGCCAGCAGTTTAGTCGACGCCGACTCCTTAATGAACACTGAAGCTTTCTTT.

This chain links TRBV25-1 with TRBJ2-1; the D gene is possibly TRBD2 (6 bases). V lost 0 bases and J lost 7, with 10 bases in between. The CDR3 is made up of 14 amino acids. Germline values: CDR1 MGHDK, CDR2 SYGVNS. CDR3 sequence reads: CASSEYREVNEQFF. In DNA, the CDR3 is TGTGCCAGCAGTGAATACAGGGAGGTAAATGAGCAGTTCTTC.

Only one count was recorded for this clonotype. CDR3 residues: CASSQERGELETQYF. CDR3 in DNA: TGTGCCAGCAGCCAAGAAAGAGGGGAATTAGAGACCCAGTACTTC. The chain joins TRBV3-1 to TRBJ2-5; tentatively, D is TRBD1 or TRBD2 (5 bases each). There are 15 residues in the CDR3. Deletions cut 0 bases from V and 4 bases from J, with 12 bases between. Per germline, CDR1 LGHDT and CDR2 YNNKEL (reference sequence).

This sequence joins TRBV27 and TRBJ1-5; a weak D match, TRBD1 (6 bases). The V gene lost 2 bases and the J gene lost 6 bases, with 14 bases spanning the gap. The germline CDR1 and CDR2 sequences are MNHEY and SMNVEV (reference sequence). This CDR3 is built from 15 residues. Written as DNA, the CDR3 is TGTGCCAGCAGTTTAGCGGCAGGGGATAGTCAGCCCCAGCATTTT. Translation gives CASSLAAGDSQPQHF.

The gene calls are TRBV3-1 and TRBJ2-3; TRBD2 agrees at 7 bases. CDR3 size: 16 residues. The germline V gene encodes CDR1 LGHDT and CDR2 YNNKEL (reference sequence). Germline trimming cut 3 bases from V and 2 bases from J; bases unmatched to any gene: 8. For the CDR3, the DNA is TGTGCCAGCAGCCACGGGTCTGCGGGGGACACAGATACGCAGTATTTT. Protein: CASSHGSAGDTDTQYF.